The next 15 T cell receptor beta chains were all read from a single sample in a study of T cells in localized non-small cell lung cancer. The data were produced by immunoSEQ multiplex PCR, yet TCRdb's version contains in-frame clones alone and is incomplete. The sample yields approximately 30,000 clones, around 93% seen once. The material sequenced was peripheral blood, taken before any cancer treatment. The receptors shown here come from a female donor over 55 with stage I lung adenocarcinoma.

Comments on this clone: Distinct nucleotide sequences in the sample also encode this CDR3. The chain is built from TRBV9 and TRBJ1-3, with D unresolved. This CDR3 comprises 16 residues. The germline V gene has CDR1 SGDLS and CDR2 YYNGEE. Deletions cut 3 bases from V and 1 base from J, with 14 bases between. The CDR3 is CASSGGPVGSGNTIYF. CDR3 nucleotides: TGTGCCAGCAGCGGAGGACCGGTTGGGTCTGGAAACACCATATATTTT.

The chain has TRBV7-2 and TRBJ2-1, with 10 nucleotides matching TRBD1. Germline CDR1 is SGHTA and CDR2 is FQGNSA. Germline trimming cut 4 bases from V and 8 bases from J; bases unmatched to any gene: 5. The CDR3 spans 14 residues. CDR3 DNA sequence: TGTGCCAGCAGCTACGACAGGGGGCGCGATGAGCAGTTCTTC. This gives the protein CASSYDRGRDEQFF.

V is TRBV4-3 and J is TRBJ2-1; 10 nucleotides agree with TRBD2. CDR1 is LGHNA and CDR2 is YSLEER in the germline V gene. The CDR3 loop spans 17 amino acids. Germline trimming cut 0 bases from V and 5 bases from J; bases unmatched to any gene: 7. CDR3 residues: CASSQDISGGHDNEQFF. As DNA, the CDR3 is TGCGCCAGCAGCCAAGATATTAGCGGGGGGCACGACAATGAGCAGTTCTTC.

The genes are TRBV5-6 and TRBJ2-2, with D possibly being TRBD1 or TRBD2 (5 bases each). CDR3 size: 15 residues. The germline V and J ends were trimmed by 5 bases and 0 bases, with 11 bases remaining between them. Germline assignment: CDR1 SGHDT and CDR2 YYEEEE. The CDR3: CASRPGRTNTGELFF. CDR3 in DNA: TGTGCCAGCAGGCCGGGACGGACGAACACCGGGGAGCTGTTTTTT.

This chain links TRBV12-5 with TRBJ2-5, with 8 bases aligning to TRBD1. Germline V gene lookup returns CDR1 LGHNT and CDR2 FRNRAP. CDR3 length equals 14 residues. V trimming: 9 bases; J trimming: 4 bases; junction bases outside the gene matches: 10. This CDR3 reads CASALTGAAETQYF. In DNA, the CDR3 is TGTGCTAGCGCCCTGACAGGGGCGGCAGAGACCCAGTACTTC.

V and J are TRBV27 and TRBJ2-5, with unresolved D. TRBJ2-7 explains the end of the DNA better; the J call may be wrong. The germline gives CDR1 MNHEY, CDR2 SMNVEV (reference sequence). CDR3 length: 17 amino acids. In DNA form, the CDR3 reads TGTGCCAGCAGTTTAAGGGCATATCAGACAATATCCTACGAGCAGTACTTC. Its protein product is CASSLRAYQTISYEQYF.

This chain joins TRBV7-2 and TRBJ1-1; D unresolved. The ends were cut back, 1 base at V and 5 bases at J, with 14 bases in the middle. The CDR3 sequence is 15 residues long. Germline CDR1 SGHTA, CDR2 FQGNSA. CDR3 protein: CASSLVFSGTTEAFF. CDR3 DNA sequence: TGTGCCAGCAGCTTAGTTTTCTCGGGTACAACTGAAGCTTTCTTT.

This clone was observed a handful of times. The CDR3 coding sequence is TGTGCCAGCAGCTTAGCCCCCTCCTACGAGCAGTACTTC. It is translated as CASSLAPSYEQYF. The chain recombines TRBV11-2 with TRBJ2-7; D remains ambiguous. V lost 1 base to trimming and J lost 0 bases, with 4 bases between them. The germline V gene encodes CDR1 SGHAT and CDR2 FQNNGV. CDR3 size: 13 residues.

This clone is labeled as medium-sized. The chain uses TRBV4-3 and TRBJ1-2; D gene ambiguous. CDR1 LGHNA and CDR2 YSLEER come from the germline V gene. V lost 0 bases and J 6 bases, leaving 14 bases between the germline ends. The CDR3 is 15 amino acids. This CDR3 is CASSQETGRVDGYTF. The CDR3 nucleotides are TGCGCCAGCAGCCAAGAAACGGGGAGAGTGGATGGCTACACCTTC.

CDR3 region: CASSQDLALATDTQYF. In nucleotides, the CDR3 is TGCGCCAGCAGCCAAGATCTTGCGCTAGCTACAGATACGCAGTATTTT. The V gene is TRBV4-3, the J gene TRBJ2-3; possibly TRBD2 for D (5 bases). The V and J ends lost 0 bases and 3 bases respectively, with 13 bases between them. CDR1 and CDR2 from the germline V gene are LGHNA and YSLEER. CDR3 length: 16 amino acids.

V and J are TRBV7-9 and TRBJ2-7, with D perhaps TRBD1 or TRBD2 (5 bases each). Per germline, CDR1 SEHNR and CDR2 FQNEAQ (reference sequence). V lost 4 bases, J lost 3 bases, and 10 bases lay in between. CDR3 length: 13 residues. CDR3: CASSSGTFYEQYV. For the CDR3, the DNA is TGTGCCAGCAGCTCCGGGACCTTCTACGAGCAGTACGTC.

The rearrangement uses TRBV11-2 and TRBJ2-7, with 10 positions matching TRBD1. V shed 5 bases, J shed 6 bases, and the junction held 10 bases outside the gene matches. Germline V gene data show CDR1 as SGHAT and CDR2 as FQNNGV. CDR3 length: 15 residues. The CDR3 DNA is TGTGCCAGCAGCGGGGGGGGACAGGGGTTACGCGAGCAGTACGTC. It codes for CASSGGGQGLREQYV.

The chain links TRBV19 to TRBJ1-2; tentatively, D is TRBD1 (5 bases). CDR3 length: 16 residues. Germline CDR1 reads LNHDA; CDR2 reads SQIVND (reference sequence). V was shortened by 5 bases and J by 5 bases, with 21 bases between the two germline ends. This CDR3 is CASSSPSGLWGYGYTF. As DNA, the CDR3 is TGTGCCAGTAGTTCCCCCTCGGGGCTTTGGGGGTATGGCTACACCTTC.

This chain links TRBV2 with TRBJ1-3; D is perhaps TRBD1 (5 bases). V gave up 4 bases and J gave up 0 bases, with 13 bases separating them. There are 16 residues in the CDR3. Germline V CDR1 and CDR2: SNHLY, FYNNEI. The CDR3 sequence is CASSGPQVLSGNTIYF. CDR3 coding DNA: TGTGCCAGCAGTGGACCACAGGTTCTCTCTGGAAACACCATATATTTT.

The rearrangement joins TRBV11-2 to TRBJ1-1; TRBD1 might be the D (6 bases). CDR3 size: 14 residues. The V end was cut by 5 bases, the J end by 5 bases, with 15 bases between. Germline V gives CDR1 SGHAT, CDR2 FQNNGV. CDR3 protein: CASSPRQARTEAFF. The CDR3 nucleotides are TGTGCCAGCAGCCCCCGACAGGCCAGAACTGAAGCTTTCTTT.